The clone carrying this T cell receptor beta chain occurred many times. Its cognate antigen is unknown. The CDR3 covers 14 residues. Germline V gene data show CDR1 as SEHNR and CDR2 as FQNEAQ (reference sequence). The V end lost 2 bases, the J end lost 8 bases, and 13 bases lay between the germline ends. After the first PCR, alpha and beta chain libraries were processed separately. CMV status came from CD4+ T cell IFNgamma after overnight CMV lysate stimulation of fresh PBMCs. Cells stained for CD3, CD4, CD8, CD45RA, CD27 and viability were sorted into four CD45RA/CD27 subsets. The data originate from a study of naive and memory T cell subsets. Study observations and caveats: In CD4 and CD8 cells, diversity dropped from naive through EMRA.

Both TRBC1 and TRBC2 were covered by a beta constant-region primer of two equimolar oligonucleotides. TCRdb reprocessed the UMI-ligation and nested PCR reads via MiXCR and lists one record per CDR3 protein. The data contain around 23,000 distinct CDR3 sequences, 8% to 13% of them singletons. The sequencing sample was made of central memory CD8+ T cells from blood. This chain connects TRBV7-9 to TRBJ2-1, with D perhaps matching TRBD2 (6 bases). This TCR was sampled from a human donor in good health. The CDR3 sequence: CASSLNMGGDEQFF. The DNA of the CDR3 is TGTGCCAGCAGCTTAAATATGGGGGGAGATGAGCAGTTCTTC.